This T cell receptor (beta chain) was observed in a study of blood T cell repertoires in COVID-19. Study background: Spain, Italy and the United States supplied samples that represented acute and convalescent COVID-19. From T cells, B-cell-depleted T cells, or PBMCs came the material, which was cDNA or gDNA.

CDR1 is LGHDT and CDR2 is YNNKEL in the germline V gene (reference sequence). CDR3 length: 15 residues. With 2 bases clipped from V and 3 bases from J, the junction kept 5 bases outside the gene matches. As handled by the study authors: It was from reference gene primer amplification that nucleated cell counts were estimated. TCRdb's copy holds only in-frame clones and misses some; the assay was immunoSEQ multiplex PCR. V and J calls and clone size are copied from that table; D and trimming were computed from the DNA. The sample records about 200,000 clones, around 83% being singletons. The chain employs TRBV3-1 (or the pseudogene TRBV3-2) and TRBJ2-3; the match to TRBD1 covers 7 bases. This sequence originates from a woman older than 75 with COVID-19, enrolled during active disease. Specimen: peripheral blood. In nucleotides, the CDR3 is TGTGCCAGCAGCCAAAGGGGGCTTAGGACAGATACGCAGTATTTT. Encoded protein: CASSQRGLRTDTQYF.